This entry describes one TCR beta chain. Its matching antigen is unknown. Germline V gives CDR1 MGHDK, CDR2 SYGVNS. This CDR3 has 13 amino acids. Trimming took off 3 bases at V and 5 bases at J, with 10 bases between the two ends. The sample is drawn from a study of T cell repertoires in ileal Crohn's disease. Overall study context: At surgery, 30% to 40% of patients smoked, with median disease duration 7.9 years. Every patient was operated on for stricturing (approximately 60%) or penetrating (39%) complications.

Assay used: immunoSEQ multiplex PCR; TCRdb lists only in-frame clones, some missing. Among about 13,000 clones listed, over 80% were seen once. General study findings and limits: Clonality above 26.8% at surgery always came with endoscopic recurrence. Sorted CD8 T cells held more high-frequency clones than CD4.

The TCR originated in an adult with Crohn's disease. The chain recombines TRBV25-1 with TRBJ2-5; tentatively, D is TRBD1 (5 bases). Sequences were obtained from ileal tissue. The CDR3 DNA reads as TGTGCCAGCAGTGACAGGGTCAGTGAGACCCAGTACTTC. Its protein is CASSDRVSETQYF.